The clone carrying this T cell receptor (beta chain) was detected a few times. No antigen is known for it. Selected positively for CCR7 and CD45RO-negative, naive CD8 cells excluded terminally differentiated effector memory CD45RA+ cells. In the sorted-subset replicate PCRs, roughly 210 ng DNA, 25,000 to 30,000 T cell genomes, was used. The table came from immunoSEQ multiplex PCR; TCRdb's copy has only in-frame clones and leaves some out. The sample gives about 2.1 million clones, approximately 92% of which show up once; more than 1.5% is in the top ten. The data stem from a study of shared clonotypes between healthy human individuals. Study outcomes and limitations: All-four-donor shared clonotypes had higher generation probabilities than non-shared clonotypes did. Naive subsets, compared against memory subsets, generally had larger estimated richness values.

Germline CDR1 is SEHNR and CDR2 is FQNEAQ (reference sequence). V lost 3 bases and J lost 9; bases outside the gene matches: 14. The CDR3 has 16 amino acids. The material sequenced was naive CD8+ T cells from PBMCs. This sequence originates from a man aged 18-30 years in good health. Some clones in this sample may be carry-over from other donors' samples. The chain carries TRBV7-9 and TRBJ2-4; 7 bases are shared with TRBD1. The CDR3 loop reads CASSLRQGTLMGIQYF. The CDR3 DNA sequence: TGTGCCAGCAGCTTGAGACAGGGCACCCTAATGGGCATTCAGTACTTC. The whole variable domain, remainder taken from reference TRBV7-9 and TRBJ2-4, is DTGVSQNPRHKITKRGQNVTFRCDPISEHNRLYWYRQTLGQGPEFLTYFQNEAQLEKSRLLSDRFSAERPKGSFSTLEIQRTEQGDSAMYLCASSLRQGTLMGIQYFGAGTRLSVL.